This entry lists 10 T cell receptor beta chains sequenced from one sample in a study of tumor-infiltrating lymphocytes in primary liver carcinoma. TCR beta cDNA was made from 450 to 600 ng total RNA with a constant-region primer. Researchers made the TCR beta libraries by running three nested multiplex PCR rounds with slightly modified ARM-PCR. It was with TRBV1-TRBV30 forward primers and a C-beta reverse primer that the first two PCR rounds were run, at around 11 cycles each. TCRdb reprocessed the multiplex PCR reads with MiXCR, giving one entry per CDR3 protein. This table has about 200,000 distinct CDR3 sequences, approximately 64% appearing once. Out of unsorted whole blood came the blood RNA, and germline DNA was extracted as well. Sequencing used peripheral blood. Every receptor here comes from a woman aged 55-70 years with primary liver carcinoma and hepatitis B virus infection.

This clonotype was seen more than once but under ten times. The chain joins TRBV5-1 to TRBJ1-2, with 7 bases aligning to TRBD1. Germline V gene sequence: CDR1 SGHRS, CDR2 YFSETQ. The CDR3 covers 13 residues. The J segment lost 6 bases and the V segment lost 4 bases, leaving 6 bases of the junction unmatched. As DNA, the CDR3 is TGCGCCAGCAGCCCCACAGGGGCGCATGGCTACACCTTC. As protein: CASSPTGAHGYTF.

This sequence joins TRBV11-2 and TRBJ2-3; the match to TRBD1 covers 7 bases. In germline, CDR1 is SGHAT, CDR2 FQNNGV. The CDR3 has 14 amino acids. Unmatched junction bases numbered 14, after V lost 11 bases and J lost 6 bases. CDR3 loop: CAGGSDREIDTQYF. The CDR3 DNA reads TGTGCCGGCGGCTCAGACAGGGAGATCGATACGCAGTATTTT.

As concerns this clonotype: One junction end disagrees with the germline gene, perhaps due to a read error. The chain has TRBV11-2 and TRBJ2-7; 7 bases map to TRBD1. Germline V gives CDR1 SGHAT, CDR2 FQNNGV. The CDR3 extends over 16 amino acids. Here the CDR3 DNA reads TGTGCCAGCAGCTTAGACATGGGACAGAGCTCCTACGAGCAGTATTTC. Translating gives CASSLDMGQSSYEQYF. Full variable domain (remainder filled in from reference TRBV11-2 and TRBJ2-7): EAGVAQSPRYKIIEKRQSVAFWCNPISGHATLYWYQQILGQGPKLLIQFQNNGVVDDSQLPKDRFSAERLKGVDSTLKIQPAKLEDSAVYLCASSLDMGQSSYEQYFGPGTRLTVT.

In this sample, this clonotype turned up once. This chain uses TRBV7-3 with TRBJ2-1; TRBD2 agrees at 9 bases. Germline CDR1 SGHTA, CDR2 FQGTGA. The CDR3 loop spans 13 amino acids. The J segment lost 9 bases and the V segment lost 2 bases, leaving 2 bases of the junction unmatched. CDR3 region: CASSLGREGEQFF. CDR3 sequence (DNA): TGTGCCAGCAGCTTAGGGCGGGAGGGTGAGCAGTTCTTC. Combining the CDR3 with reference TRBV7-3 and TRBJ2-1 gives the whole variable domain GAGVSQTPSNKVTEKGKYVELRCDPISGHTALYWYRQSLGQGPEFLIYFQGTGAADDSGLPNDRFFAVRPEGSVSTLKIQRTERGDSAVYLCASSLGREGEQFFGPGTRLTVL.

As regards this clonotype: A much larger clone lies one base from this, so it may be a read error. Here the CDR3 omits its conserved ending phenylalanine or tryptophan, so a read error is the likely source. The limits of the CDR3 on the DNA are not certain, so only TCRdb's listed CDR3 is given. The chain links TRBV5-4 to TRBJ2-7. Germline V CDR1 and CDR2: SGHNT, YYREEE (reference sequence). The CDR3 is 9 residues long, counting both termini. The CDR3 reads CVSSLCNSL.

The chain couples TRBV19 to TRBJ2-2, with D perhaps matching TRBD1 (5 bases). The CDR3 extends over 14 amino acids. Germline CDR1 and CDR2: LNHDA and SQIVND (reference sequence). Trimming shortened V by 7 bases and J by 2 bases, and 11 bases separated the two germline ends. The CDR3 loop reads CASTLDSNTGELFF. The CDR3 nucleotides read TGTGCCAGTACCCTAGACAGTAACACCGGGGAGCTGTTTTTT.

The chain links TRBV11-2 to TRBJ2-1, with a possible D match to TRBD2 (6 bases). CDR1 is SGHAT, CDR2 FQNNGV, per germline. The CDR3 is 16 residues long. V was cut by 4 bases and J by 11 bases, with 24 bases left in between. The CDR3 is CASSYGTSRGYYQQFF. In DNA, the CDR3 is TGTGCCAGCAGCTACGGAACTAGCCGGGGATACTATCAGCAGTTCTTC. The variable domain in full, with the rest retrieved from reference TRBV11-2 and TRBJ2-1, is EAGVAQSPRYKIIEKRQSVAFWCNPISGHATLYWYQQILGQGPKLLIQFQNNGVVDDSQLPKDRFSAERLKGVDSTLKIQPAKLEDSAVYLCASSYGTSRGYYQQFFGPGTRLTVL.

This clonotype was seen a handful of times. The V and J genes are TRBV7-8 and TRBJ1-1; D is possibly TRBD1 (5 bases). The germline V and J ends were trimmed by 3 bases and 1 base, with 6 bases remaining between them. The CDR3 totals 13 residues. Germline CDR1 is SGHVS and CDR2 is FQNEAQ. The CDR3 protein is CASSFRANTEAFF. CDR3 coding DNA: TGTGCCAGCAGCTTCAGGGCGAACACTGAAGCTTTCTTT.

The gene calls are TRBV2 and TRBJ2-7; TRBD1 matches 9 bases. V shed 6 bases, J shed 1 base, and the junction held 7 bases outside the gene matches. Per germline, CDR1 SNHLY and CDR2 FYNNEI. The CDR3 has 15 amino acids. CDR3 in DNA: TGTGCCAGCAGCGAGGGACAGGGTGGTTCCTACGAGCAGTACTTC. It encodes CASSEGQGGSYEQYF. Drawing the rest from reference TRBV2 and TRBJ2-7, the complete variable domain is EPEVTQTPSHQVTQMGQEVILRCVPISNHLYFYWYRQILGQKVEFLVSFYNNEISEKSEIFDDQFSVERPDGSNFTLKIRSTKLEDSAMYFCASSEGQGGSYEQYFGPGTRLTVT.

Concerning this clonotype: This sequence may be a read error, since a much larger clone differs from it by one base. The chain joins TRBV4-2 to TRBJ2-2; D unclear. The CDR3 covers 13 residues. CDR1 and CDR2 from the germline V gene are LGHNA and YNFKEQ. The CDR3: CASNQESVGELFF. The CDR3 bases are TGTGCCAGCAACCAAGAGTCCGTCGGGGAGCTGTTTTTT.